The 14 T cell receptor beta chains listed next were all sequenced from one sample in a study of beta chain features in type 1 diabetes. Study-level results: All four CD4+ subsets of Type 1 diabetes patients contained TCRB CDR3s that were moderately but significantly shorter.

Since all of the isolated RNA was reverse transcribed, expressed TCRB transcripts were what got sequenced. The assay was immunoSEQ multiplex PCR, and TCRdb's table has in-frame clones only and misses some. The data show nearly 350,000 clones, about a tenth seen once. What these receptors recognize is not known. The specimen was central memory CD4+ T cells from blood. These receptors all stem from a man between 25 and 39 years old with type 1 diabetes.

The chain joins TRBV5-1 to TRBJ1-1; weak D call: TRBD1 (6 bases). Germline V gives CDR1 SGHRS, CDR2 YFSETQ. V was clipped by 1 base and J by 6 bases, with 16 bases between them. This CDR3 is built from 15 residues. The CDR3 here is CASSLIAGGSAEAFF. CDR3 nucleotide sequence: TGCGCCAGCAGCTTGATTGCTGGGGGCTCGGCTGAAGCTTTCTTT.

In its sample, this clone was seen many times. The chain employs TRBV7-8 and TRBJ2-3, with 8 bases aligning to TRBD2. J was trimmed by 1 base and V by 6 bases; bases with no gene match: 6. Germline CDR1 SGHVS, CDR2 FQNEAQ. The CDR3 contains 15 residues. CDR3 protein: CASRSLGGGTDTQYF. CDR3 nucleotides: TGTGCCAGCAGATCGCTCGGGGGGGGCACAGATACGCAGTATTTT.

The rearrangement uses TRBV28 and TRBJ1-1; D not resolved. This CDR3 has 12 amino acids. The germline gives CDR1 MDHEN, CDR2 SYDVKM. Trimming took 9 bases from V and 5 from J, leaving 13 bases between them. The CDR3 loop is CASGAQFTEAFF. CDR3 nucleotides: TGTGCCAGTGGAGCGCAGTTTACTGAAGCTTTCTTT. The complete variable domain, with remaining parts taken from reference TRBV28 and TRBJ1-1, reads DVKVTQSSRYLVKRTGEKVFLECVQDMDHENMFWYRQDPGLGLRLIYFSYDVKMKEKGDIPEGYSVSREKKERFSLILESASTNQTSMYLCASGAQFTEAFFGQGTRLTVV.

The V gene is TRBV28, the J gene TRBJ2-7, with TRBD1 matching 10 bases. The germline V gene encodes CDR1 MDHEN and CDR2 SYDVKM. This CDR3 contains 14 residues. V lost 6 bases to trimming and J lost 4 bases; unmatched junction nucleotides: 6. The CDR3 here is CASRQPGQGYEQYF. The CDR3 DNA sequence: TGTGCCAGCAGACAACCGGGACAGGGGTACGAGCAGTACTTC. The full variable domain, its missing parts supplied by reference TRBV28 and TRBJ2-7, is DVKVTQSSRYLVKRTGEKVFLECVQDMDHENMFWYRQDPGLGLRLIYFSYDVKMKEKGDIPEGYSVSREKKERFSLILESASTNQTSMYLCASRQPGQGYEQYFGPGTRLTVT.

The J gene is TRBJ1-1, the V gene TRBV30; D gene uncertain. The CDR3 totals 11 residues. Germline-derived CDR1 and CDR2 are GTSNPN and SVGIG (reference sequence). V lost 0 bases, J lost 5 bases, and 4 bases lay in between. The CDR3 DNA is TGTGCCTGGAGTGTAACTACTGAAGCTTTCTTT. It encodes CAWSVTTEAFF.

In DNA, the CDR3 is TGTGCCATCAGGGGGACTAGCTCTAGCACAGATACGCAGTATTTT. It codes for CAIRGTSSSTDTQYF. The chain is built from TRBV10-3 and TRBJ2-3, with 9 bases matching TRBD2. In germline, CDR1 is ENHRY, CDR2 SYGVKD. The CDR3 extends over 15 amino acids. After removal of 6 bases from V and 0 bases from J, the junction contained 4 bases not matched to a gene.

This clone was seen only a few times. V usage is TRBV19 and J usage is TRBJ2-5; D gene unclear. Germline V gives CDR1 LNHDA, CDR2 SQIVND (reference sequence). This CDR3 contains 13 residues. The ends were cut back, 1 base at V and 2 bases at J, with 5 bases in the middle. The CDR3 here is CASSIGPQETQYF. The CDR3 coding sequence is TGTGCCAGTAGTATAGGGCCTCAAGAGACCCAGTACTTC. The variable domain in full, with the rest retrieved from reference TRBV19 and TRBJ2-5, is DGGITQSPKYLFRKEGQNVTLSCEQNLNHDAMYWYRQDPGQGLRLIYYSQIVNDFQKGDIAEGYSVSREKKESFPLTVTSAQKNPTAFYLCASSIGPQETQYFGPGTRLLVL.

This rearrangement joins TRBV2 to TRBJ2-2; 13 bases are a match to TRBD2. The trim removed 7 bases at V and 6 bases at J, leaving 5 bases unmatched. The CDR3 runs to 15 residues. The V gene's germline CDR1 is SNHLY and CDR2 FYNNEI. CDR3 nucleotides: TGTGCCAGCAAACTAGCGGGGGGGCCCCCCGGGGAGCTGTTTTTT. Translated: CASKLAGGPPGELFF.

This clone has a handful of counts. The chain links TRBV4-3 to TRBJ1-1, with unresolved D. Between the trimmed V and J ends, which lost 1 base and 1 base, there was a span of 10 bases. The CDR3 loop spans 15 amino acids. In germline, CDR1 is LGHNA, CDR2 YSLEER. CDR3: CASSQAGGANTEAFF. CDR3 nucleotides: TGCGCCAGCAGCCAAGCTGGAGGAGCGAACACTGAAGCTTTCTTT.

This clone has just a few counts. The chain links TRBV7-2 to TRBJ2-5; D unresolved. The germline gives CDR1 SGHTA, CDR2 FQGNSA. V was shortened by 4 bases and J by 2 bases, with 8 bases between the two germline ends. This CDR3 region has 13 residues. The CDR3 DNA reads as TGTGCCAGCAGCTCCGCCGGACAAGAGACCCAGTACTTC. Protein sequence: CASSSAGQETQYF.

This clone was detected only a few times. In the same sample, other DNA sequences code for this CDR3. This rearrangement joins TRBV7-2 to TRBJ1-3; D is unclear. Trimming took 1 base from V and 0 from J, leaving 4 bases between them. Germline V CDR1 and CDR2: SGHTA, FQGNSA. The CDR3 runs to 14 residues. The CDR3 DNA follows: TGTGCCAGCAGCTTAGGCCTCTCTGGAAACACCATATATTTT. Translated: CASSLGLSGNTIYF.

This clone was seen only a few times. The chain has TRBV5-1 and TRBJ1-2, with TRBD1 matching 8 bases. CDR3 size: 14 residues. The J segment lost 8 bases and the V segment lost 7 bases, leaving 13 bases of the junction unmatched. Germline-derived CDR1 and CDR2 are SGHRS and YFSETQ. CDR3 loop: CASSGGQGPFGYTF. The CDR3 region has the DNA TGCGCCAGCTCCGGAGGACAGGGACCCTTCGGCTACACCTTC.

The chain employs TRBV7-2 and TRBJ1-2; 7 positions match TRBD1. The CDR3 runs 12 residues. Trimming cost V 7 bases and J 8 bases; bases outside gene matches: 7. Germline CDR1 SGHTA, CDR2 FQGNSA. DNA for the CDR3: TGTGCCAGCACCCAGGGGGTAGAGGGCTACACCTTC. It is translated as CASTQGVEGYTF. The complete variable domain, with remaining parts taken from reference TRBV7-2 and TRBJ1-2, reads GAGVSQSPSNKVTEKGKDVELRCDPISGHTALYWYRQSLGQGLEFLIYFQGNSAPDKSGLPSDRFSAERTGGSVSTLTIQRTQQEDSAVYLCASTQGVEGYTFGSGTRLTVV.

There are a few counts of this clone. The CDR3 DNA reads TGTGCCAGCAGCTTTGTAGGGGGCGATGAAAAACTGTTTTTT. This codes for CASSFVGGDEKLFF. V is TRBV5-6 and J is TRBJ1-4; 7 nucleotides line up with TRBD1. The length of the CDR3 is 14 residues. The germline CDR1 and CDR2 sequences are SGHDT and YYEEEE. V dropped 2 bases and J dropped 6; count of bases not matched to a gene: 4.